This T cell receptor beta chain derives from a study of cytomegalovirus exposure and HLA in healthy donors. Study results and limitations: In a later analysis, 16,951 TCR beta sequences were associated with HLA alleles at 0.05 false discovery rate. Researchers counted over 150 TCR beta chains as cytomegalovirus-associated.

With respect to this clone: Its target is unknown.

CDR1 is SQVTM and CDR2 is ANQGSEA in the germline V gene. V shed 6 bases and J 4 bases; nucleotides not matched to a gene: 7. The CDR3 covers 14 residues. The PCR ran on 60 Vbeta and 13 Jbeta primers. The assay was immunoSEQ multiplex PCR, and TCRdb's table has in-frame clones only and misses some. The sample carries about 150,000 clones, 70% to 80% recorded once. What was sequenced was PBMCs. The sequence was obtained from a woman aged 40 to 50 in good health and CMV-seronegative. The chain employs TRBV29-1 and TRBJ2-1; 9 nucleotides agree with TRBD2. CDR3 sequence reads: CSVATSGPYNEQFF. Here the CDR3 DNA reads TGCAGCGTGGCAACTAGCGGGCCTTACAATGAGCAGTTCTTC.